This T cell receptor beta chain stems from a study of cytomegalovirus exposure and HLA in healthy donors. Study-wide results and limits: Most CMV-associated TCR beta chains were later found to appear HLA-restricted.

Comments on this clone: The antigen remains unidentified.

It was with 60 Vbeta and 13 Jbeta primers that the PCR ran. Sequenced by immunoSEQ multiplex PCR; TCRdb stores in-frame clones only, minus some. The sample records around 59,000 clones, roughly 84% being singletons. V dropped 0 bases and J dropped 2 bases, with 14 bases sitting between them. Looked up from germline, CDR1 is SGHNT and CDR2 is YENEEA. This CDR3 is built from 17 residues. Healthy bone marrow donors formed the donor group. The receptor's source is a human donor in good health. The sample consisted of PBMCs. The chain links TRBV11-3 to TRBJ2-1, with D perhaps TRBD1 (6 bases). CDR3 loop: CASSLDGGRGTYNEQFF. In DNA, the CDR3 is TGTGCCAGCAGCTTAGATGGGGGCAGGGGTACCTACAATGAGCAGTTCTTC.